This T cell receptor (beta chain) derives from a study of T-cell memory formation after mild COVID-19 (dated by TCRdb to about 2021). For context, the study as a whole: TCR sequence clusters from the two donors were found to be largely donor specific. T-cell clones expanding and contracting after mild COVID-19 in a couple of donors were tracked by longitudinal TCRalpha and TCRbeta repertoire sequencing. The cohort was made up of two young adult volunteers, one female and one male, who were previously healthy.

The sequencer listed for this sample is Illumina NovaSeq 6000. cDNA libraries for TCRalpha and TCRbeta were prepared by 5'RACE using constant-segment primers, with sample barcodes and unique molecular identifiers added. Trizol reagent was used to extract RNA from every sample. Libraries were amplified in two PCR steps, with a second sample barcode and Illumina TruSeq adapters added in the second step. Sequencing of libraries was performed on an Illumina NovaSeq with 2 x 150 bp paired-end reads. The original methods were these. Reads were demultiplexed and collapsed into UMI-guided consensus sequences with migec v1.2.7. With mixcr v2.1.11, UMI consensuses were aligned to TRA and TRB V and J templates and assembled into clonotypes. A clonotype was counted as expanded or contracted only if both edgeR and NoisET called the change significant, with noise models trained on biological replicates. edgeR calls used a false discovery rate-adjusted p below 0.01 and a log2 fold-change threshold of 1. As an exploratory analysis of dynamics, PCA with hierarchical clustering was applied to max-normalized trajectories of the 1000 most abundant clonotypes. Each responding clone was given a CD4 or CD8 phenotype based on the CD4+ and CD8+ repertoires, which had been sequenced separately. TCRdb reworked the public reads: Q25 trimming with fastp, MiXCR clone assembly, productive beta chains retained. Here each entry gathers all rows of one CDR3 protein and keeps the most common genes and DNA. The V and J calls were not made by the authors but by TCRdb's processing. Here the sample has around 370,000 distinct CDR3 sequences; about 21% occur a single time. Clones ranked in the top ten supply 12% of the sample.

PBMCs were isolated by Ficoll-Paque density gradient centrifugation. General findings and caveats noted by the study authors: Contracting CD4+ clones were located mainly in the CM and EM memory subsets, whereas CD8+ clones were found to be enriched in EMRA. Clones that contracted from day 15 to 85 showed balanced CD4/CD8 phenotypes, whereas a second wave of clones that expanded from day 15 to 37 leaned towards CD4+. Only a couple of mild cases were covered by the study, and larger cohorts that include severe cases with pre-infection samples were considered necessary. The detection of some responding clones in pre-infection memory suggests that pre-existing cross-reactive memory T cells joined the SARS-CoV-2 response. The second-wave clones that peaked on day 37 were not confirmed to be SARS-CoV-2 specific.

CDR1 and CDR2 (SNHLY, FYNNEI) derive from the germline V gene. From cysteine to phenylalanine, the CDR3 is 15 amino acids long. The entry retains the CDR3 DNA only, 45 bases that are in frame from base 1. Germline trimming amounts to 5 bases on V and 8 bases on J, with 5 as the count of junction bases outside the gene matches. This clonotype was observed a few times. It has no known antigen specificity. No base quality information exists; no much larger clone differs at one position. Sequencing was done on a sample of PBMCs or a T cell subset sorted from them (not recorded which). The source of this sequence is an adult woman who had mild COVID-19 (a few samples of this study predate the infection). The sample titles of this study are shuffled in the database, so cell type and time point are left out; the donor was told from shared clones. The sequence joins TRBV2 to TRBJ2-1; the central 14 bases match TRBD2. The nucleotide sequence is TGTGCCAGCAGTCCACGACTAGCGGGAGGGTATGAGCAGTTCTTC. Translated, it reads CASSPRLAGGYEQFF.